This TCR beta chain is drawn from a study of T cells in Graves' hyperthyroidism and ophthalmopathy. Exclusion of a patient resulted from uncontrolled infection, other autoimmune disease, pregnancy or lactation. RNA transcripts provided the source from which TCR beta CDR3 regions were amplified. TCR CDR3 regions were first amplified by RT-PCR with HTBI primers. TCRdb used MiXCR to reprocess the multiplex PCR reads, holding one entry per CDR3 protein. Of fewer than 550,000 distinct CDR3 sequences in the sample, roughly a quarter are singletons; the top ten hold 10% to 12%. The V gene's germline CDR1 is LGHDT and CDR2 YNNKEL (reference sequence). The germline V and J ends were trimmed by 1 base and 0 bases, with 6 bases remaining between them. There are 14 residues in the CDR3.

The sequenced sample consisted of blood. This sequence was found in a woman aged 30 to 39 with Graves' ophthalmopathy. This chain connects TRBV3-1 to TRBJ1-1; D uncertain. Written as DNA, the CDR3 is TGTGCCAGCAGCCAAGGGAACGTGAACACTGAAGCTTTCTTT. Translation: CASSQGNVNTEAFF. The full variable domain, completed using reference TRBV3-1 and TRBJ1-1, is DTAVSQTPKYLVTQMGNDKSIKCEQNLGHDTMYWYKQDSKKFLKIMFSYNNKELIINETVPNRFSPKSPDKAHLNLHINSLELGDSAVYFCASSQGNVNTEAFFGQGTRLTVV.